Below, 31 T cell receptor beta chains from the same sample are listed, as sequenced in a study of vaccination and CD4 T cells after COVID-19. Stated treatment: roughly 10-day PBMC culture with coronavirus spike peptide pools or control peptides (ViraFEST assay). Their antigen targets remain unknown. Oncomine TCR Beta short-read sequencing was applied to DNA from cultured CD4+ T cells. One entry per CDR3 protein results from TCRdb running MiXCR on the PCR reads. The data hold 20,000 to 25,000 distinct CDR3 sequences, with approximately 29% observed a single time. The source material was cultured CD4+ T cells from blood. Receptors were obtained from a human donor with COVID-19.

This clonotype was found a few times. The CDR3 DNA sequence: TGTGCCAGCAGTTTCGGGTCTCAAGAGACCCAGTACTTC. Translation gives CASSFGSQETQYF. V and J are TRBV28 and TRBJ2-5, with D hard to call. This CDR3 has 13 amino acids. Germline CDR1 and CDR2: MDHEN and SYDVKM. Trimming took off 3 bases at V and 2 bases at J, with 7 bases between the two ends.

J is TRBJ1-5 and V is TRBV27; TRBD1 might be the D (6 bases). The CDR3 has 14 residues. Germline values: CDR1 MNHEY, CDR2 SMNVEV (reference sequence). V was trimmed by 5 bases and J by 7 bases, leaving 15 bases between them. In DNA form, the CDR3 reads TGTGCCAGCAGTCCACGACTGGGGGGCCAGCCCCAGCATTTT. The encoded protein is CASSPRLGGQPQHF.

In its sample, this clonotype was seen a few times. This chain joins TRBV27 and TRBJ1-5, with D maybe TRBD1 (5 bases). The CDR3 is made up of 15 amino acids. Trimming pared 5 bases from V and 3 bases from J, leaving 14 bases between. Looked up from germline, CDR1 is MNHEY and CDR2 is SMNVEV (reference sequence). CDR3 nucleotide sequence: TGTGCCAGCAGTCCCGACACAGGTCCCAATCAGCCCCAGCATTTT. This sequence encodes CASSPDTGPNQPQHF.

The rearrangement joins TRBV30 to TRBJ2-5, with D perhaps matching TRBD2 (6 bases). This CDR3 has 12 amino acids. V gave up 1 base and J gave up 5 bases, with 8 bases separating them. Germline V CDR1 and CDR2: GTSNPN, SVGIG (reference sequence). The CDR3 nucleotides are TGTGCCTGGAGTGCTAGCGCGGAGACCCAGTACTTC. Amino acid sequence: CAWSASAETQYF.

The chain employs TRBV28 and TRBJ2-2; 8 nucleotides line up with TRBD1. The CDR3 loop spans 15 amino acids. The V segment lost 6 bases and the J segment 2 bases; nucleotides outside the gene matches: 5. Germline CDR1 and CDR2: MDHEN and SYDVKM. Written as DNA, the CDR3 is TGTGCCAGCAGCCTACAGGGGGTAAACACCGGGGAGCTGTTTTTT. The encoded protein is CASSLQGVNTGELFF.

CDR3 protein: CASSYSRLNNEQFF. CDR3 in DNA: TGTGCCAGCAGTTACTCGAGACTGAACAATGAGCAGTTCTTC. The chain couples TRBV6-5 to TRBJ2-1; no firm D call. V lost 0 bases and J 5 bases, leaving 8 bases between the germline ends. Looked up from germline, CDR1 is MNHEY and CDR2 is SVGAGI. This CDR3 is 14 amino acids long.

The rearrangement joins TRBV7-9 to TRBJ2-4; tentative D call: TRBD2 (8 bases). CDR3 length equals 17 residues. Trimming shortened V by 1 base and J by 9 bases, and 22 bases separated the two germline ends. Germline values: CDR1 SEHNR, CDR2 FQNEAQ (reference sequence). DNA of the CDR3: TGTGCCAGCAGCTTAGAGTCGGGAGGGAGGGGGCCATCCATTCAGTACTTC. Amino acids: CASSLESGGRGPSIQYF.

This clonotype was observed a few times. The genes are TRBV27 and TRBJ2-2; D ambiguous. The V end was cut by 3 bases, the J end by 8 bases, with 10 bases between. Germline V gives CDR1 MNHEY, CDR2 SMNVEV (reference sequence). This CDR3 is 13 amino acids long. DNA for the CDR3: TGTGCCAGCAGTTTGTGGGTTTCAGGGGAGCTGTTTTTT. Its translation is CASSLWVSGELFF.

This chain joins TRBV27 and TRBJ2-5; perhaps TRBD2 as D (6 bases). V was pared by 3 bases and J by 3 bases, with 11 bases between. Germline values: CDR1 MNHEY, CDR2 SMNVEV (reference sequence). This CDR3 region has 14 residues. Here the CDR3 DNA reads TGTGCCAGCAGTTTGGGGGGAAGGGAAGAGACCCAGTACTTC. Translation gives CASSLGGREETQYF.

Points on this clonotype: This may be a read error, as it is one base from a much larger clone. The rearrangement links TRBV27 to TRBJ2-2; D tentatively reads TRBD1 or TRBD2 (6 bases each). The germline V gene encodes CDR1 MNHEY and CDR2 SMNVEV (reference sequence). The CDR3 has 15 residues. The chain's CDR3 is CASSDGGLGTGKLFF. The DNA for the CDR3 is TGTGCCAGCAGTGACGGGGGCCTAGGGACCGGGAAGCTGTTTTTT.

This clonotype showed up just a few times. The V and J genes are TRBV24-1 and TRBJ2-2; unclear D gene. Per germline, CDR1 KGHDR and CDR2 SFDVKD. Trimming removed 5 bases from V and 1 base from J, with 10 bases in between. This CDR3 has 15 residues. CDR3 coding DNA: TGTGCCACCAGTGCTGCCGCTAAGAACACCGGGGAGCTGTTTTTT. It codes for CATSAAAKNTGELFF.

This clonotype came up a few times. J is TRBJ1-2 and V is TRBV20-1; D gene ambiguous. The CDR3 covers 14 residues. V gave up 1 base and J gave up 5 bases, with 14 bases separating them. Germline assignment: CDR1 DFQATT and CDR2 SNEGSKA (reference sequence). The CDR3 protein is CSARVPVSPYGYTF. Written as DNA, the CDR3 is TGCAGTGCTAGAGTTCCAGTATCTCCTTATGGCTACACCTTC.

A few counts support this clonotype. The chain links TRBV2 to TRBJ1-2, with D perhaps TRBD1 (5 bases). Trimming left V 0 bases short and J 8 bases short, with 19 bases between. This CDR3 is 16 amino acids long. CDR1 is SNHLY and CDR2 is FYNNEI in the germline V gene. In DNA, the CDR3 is TGTGCCAGCAGTGAAGCCCGTCGGGGGACCGTCTCGGGCTACACCTTC. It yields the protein CASSEARRGTVSGYTF. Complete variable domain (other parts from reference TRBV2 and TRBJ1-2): EPEVTQTPSHQVTQMGQEVILRCVPISNHLYFYWYRQILGQKVEFLVSFYNNEISEKSEIFDDQFSVERPDGSNFTLKIRSTKLEDSAMYFCASSEARRGTVSGYTFGSGTRLTVV.

CDR3 amino acids: CASSYPSYEQYF. The DNA of the CDR3 is TGTGCCAGCAGTTACCCTAGCTACGAGCAGTACTTC. The V call is TRBV6-5, the J call TRBJ2-7; D is undetermined. Germline-derived CDR1 and CDR2 are MNHEY and SVGAGI. This CDR3 region has 12 residues. Trimming cost V 2 bases and J 3 bases, with 5 bases left between them.

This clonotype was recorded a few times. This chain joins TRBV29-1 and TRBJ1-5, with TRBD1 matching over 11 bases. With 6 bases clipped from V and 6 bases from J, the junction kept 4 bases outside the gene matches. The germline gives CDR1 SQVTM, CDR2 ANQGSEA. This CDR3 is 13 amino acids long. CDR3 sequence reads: CSVADRGLQPQHF. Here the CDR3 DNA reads TGCAGCGTCGCGGACAGGGGGCTTCAGCCCCAGCATTTT.

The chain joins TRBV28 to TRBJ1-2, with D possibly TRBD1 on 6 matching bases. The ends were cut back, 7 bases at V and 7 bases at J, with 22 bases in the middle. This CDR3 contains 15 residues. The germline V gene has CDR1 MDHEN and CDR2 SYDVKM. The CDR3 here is CASNLPQGSFSGYTF. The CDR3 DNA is TGTGCCAGCAACTTGCCACAGGGATCATTTTCTGGCTACACCTTC.

The CDR3 here is CASSPLTETSGGRETQYF. CDR3 nucleotides: TGTGCCAGCAGTCCCCTAACAGAGACTAGCGGGGGGCGCGAGACCCAGTACTTC. The chain uses TRBV6-2 or TRBV6-3 and TRBJ2-5, with 13 bases fitting TRBD2. The CDR3 is made up of 18 amino acids. Germline assignment: CDR1 MNHEY and CDR2 SVGEGT. J gave up 5 bases and V 5 bases, and 14 bases lay outside the gene matches.

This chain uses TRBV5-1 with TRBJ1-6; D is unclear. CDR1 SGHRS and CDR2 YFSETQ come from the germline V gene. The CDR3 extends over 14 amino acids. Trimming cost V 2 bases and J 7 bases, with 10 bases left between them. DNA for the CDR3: TGCGCCAGCAGCTTTCGGCAACCAAATTCACCCCTCCACTTT. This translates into CASSFRQPNSPLHF.

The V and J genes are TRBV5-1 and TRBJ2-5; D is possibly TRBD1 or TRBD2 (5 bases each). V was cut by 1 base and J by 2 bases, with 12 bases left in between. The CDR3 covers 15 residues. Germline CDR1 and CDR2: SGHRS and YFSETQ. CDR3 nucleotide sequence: TGCGCCAGCAGCTTGTCTGGGGGAACGCAAGAGACCCAGTACTTC. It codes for CASSLSGGTQETQYF.

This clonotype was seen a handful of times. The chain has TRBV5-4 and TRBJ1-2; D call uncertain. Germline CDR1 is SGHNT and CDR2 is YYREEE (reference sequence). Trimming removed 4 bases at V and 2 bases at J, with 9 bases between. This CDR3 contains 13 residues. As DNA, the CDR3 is TGTGCCAGCAGCGACGGACCAAACTATGGCTACACCTTC. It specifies CASSDGPNYGYTF.

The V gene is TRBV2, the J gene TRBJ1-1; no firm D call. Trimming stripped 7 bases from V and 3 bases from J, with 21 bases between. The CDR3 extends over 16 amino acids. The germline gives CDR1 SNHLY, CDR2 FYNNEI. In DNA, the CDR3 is TGTGCCAGCAATAAGCGTATGAGAGTGGCGGACACTGAAGCTTTCTTT. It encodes CASNKRMRVADTEAFF.

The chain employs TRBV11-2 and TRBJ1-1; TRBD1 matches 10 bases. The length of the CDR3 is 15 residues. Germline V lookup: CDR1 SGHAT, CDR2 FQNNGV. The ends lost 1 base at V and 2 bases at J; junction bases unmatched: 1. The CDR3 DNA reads TGTGCCAGCAGCTTAGGGACAGGGGGTAACACTGAAGCTTTCTTT. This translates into CASSLGTGGNTEAFF.

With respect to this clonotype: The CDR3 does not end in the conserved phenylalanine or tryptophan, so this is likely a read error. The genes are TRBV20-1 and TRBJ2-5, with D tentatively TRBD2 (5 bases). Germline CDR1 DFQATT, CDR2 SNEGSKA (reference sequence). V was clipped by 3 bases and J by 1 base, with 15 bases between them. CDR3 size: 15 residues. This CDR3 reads CSARRASALQETQYY. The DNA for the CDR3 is TGCAGTGCTAGGCGGGCCTCGGCCCTCCAAGAGACCCAGTACTAC.

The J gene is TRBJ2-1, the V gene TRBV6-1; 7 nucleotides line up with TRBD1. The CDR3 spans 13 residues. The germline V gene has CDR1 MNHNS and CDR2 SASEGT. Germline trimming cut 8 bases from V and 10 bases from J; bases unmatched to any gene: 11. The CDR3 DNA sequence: TGTGCCAGCGGCCGGGACAGCTTGTGGGAGCAGTTCTTC. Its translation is CASGRDSLWEQFF.

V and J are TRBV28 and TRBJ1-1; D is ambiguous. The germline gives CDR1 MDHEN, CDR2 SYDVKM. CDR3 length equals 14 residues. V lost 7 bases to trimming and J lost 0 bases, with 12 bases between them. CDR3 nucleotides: TGTGCCAGCACCTTCGGACGGATGAACACTGAAGCTTTCTTT. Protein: CASTFGRMNTEAFF.

DNA for the CDR3: TGCAGTGCTAATCCGGGGGGGGCCAGAGGCTACGAGCAGTACTTC. Protein: CSANPGGARGYEQYF. The gene calls are TRBV20-1 and TRBJ2-7, with TRBD2 identical over 8 bases. The trim removed 4 bases at V and 3 bases at J, leaving 11 bases unmatched. The CDR3 loop spans 15 amino acids. Germline assignment: CDR1 DFQATT and CDR2 SNEGSKA (reference sequence).

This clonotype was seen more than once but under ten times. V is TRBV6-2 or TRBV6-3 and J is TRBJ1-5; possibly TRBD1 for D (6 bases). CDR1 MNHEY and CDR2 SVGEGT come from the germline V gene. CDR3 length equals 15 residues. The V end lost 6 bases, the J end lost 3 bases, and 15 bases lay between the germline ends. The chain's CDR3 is CASRENDRYNQPQHF. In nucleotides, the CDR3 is TGTGCCAGCAGGGAGAACGACAGGTACAATCAGCCCCAGCATTTT.

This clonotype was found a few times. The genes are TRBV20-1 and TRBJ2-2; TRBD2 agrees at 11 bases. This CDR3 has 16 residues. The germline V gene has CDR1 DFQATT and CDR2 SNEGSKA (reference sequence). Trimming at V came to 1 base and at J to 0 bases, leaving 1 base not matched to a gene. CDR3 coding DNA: TGCAGTGCTAGAGGACTAGCGGGGTCGAACACCGGGGAGCTGTTTTTT. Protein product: CSARGLAGSNTGELFF.

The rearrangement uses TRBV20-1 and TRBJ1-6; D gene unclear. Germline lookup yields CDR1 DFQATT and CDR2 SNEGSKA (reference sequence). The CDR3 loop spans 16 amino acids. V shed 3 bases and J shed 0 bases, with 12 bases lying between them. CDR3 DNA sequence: TGCAGTGCTAGGGGTATGATCAGCTCCTATAATTCACCCCTCCACTTT. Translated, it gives CSARGMISSYNSPLHF.

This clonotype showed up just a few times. CDR3 in amino acids: CASSLGQGQPQHF. CDR3 coding DNA: TGTGCCAGCAGCTTGGGGCAGGGACAGCCCCAGCATTTT. This sequence joins TRBV7-2 and TRBJ1-5, with D possibly matching TRBD1 (5 bases). V was trimmed by 3 bases and J by 7 bases, leaving 10 bases between them. In germline, CDR1 is SGHTA, CDR2 FQGNSA. The CDR3 has 13 amino acids.

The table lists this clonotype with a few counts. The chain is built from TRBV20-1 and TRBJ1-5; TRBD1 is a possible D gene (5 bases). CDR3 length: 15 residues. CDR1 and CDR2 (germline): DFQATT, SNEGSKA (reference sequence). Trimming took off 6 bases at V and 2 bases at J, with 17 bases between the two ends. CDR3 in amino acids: CSASGGGMGNQPQHF. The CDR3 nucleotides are TGCAGTGCCTCGGGGGGGGGAATGGGCAATCAGCCCCAGCATTTT.